The 28 T cell receptor beta chains listed next were all sequenced from one sample in a study of T cells in Graves' hyperthyroidism and ophthalmopathy. TCR beta CDR3 region amplification was performed from RNA transcripts. A first-round RT-PCR of the TCR CDR3 used the HTBI primer set. TCRdb passed the multiplex PCR reads through MiXCR, listing each CDR3 protein once. The sample lists about 690,000 distinct CDR3 sequences, roughly 17% occurring once. The sample was blood. Receptor source: a man aged 50-60 years with Graves' hyperthyroidism.

This clonotype was found many times. The rearrangement joins TRBV27 to TRBJ2-7, with D perhaps matching TRBD2 (6 bases). Germline V gene data show CDR1 as MNHEY and CDR2 as SMNVEV (reference sequence). The CDR3 length is 14 residues. V lost 4 bases and J lost 0, with 10 bases in between. CDR3 protein: CASSWRDLSYEQYF. Written as DNA, the CDR3 is TGTGCCAGCAGTTGGAGGGACCTCTCCTACGAGCAGTACTTC.

The V gene is TRBV7-9, the J gene TRBJ2-7; possibly TRBD1 for D (5 bases). This CDR3 is built from 13 residues. Trimming left V 5 bases short and J 6 bases short, with 14 bases between. Germline assignment: CDR1 SEHNR and CDR2 FQNEAQ (reference sequence). CDR3 sequence: CASSPTPGLEQYF. DNA for the CDR3: TGTGCCAGCAGCCCCACCCCAGGGCTCGAGCAGTACTTC.

Concerning this clonotype itself: A much larger clone differs by one base, so this may be a read error. In DNA, the CDR3 is TGTGCCAGCAGCTTAGAAGGTGCCTCCTACAATGCGCAGTTCTTC. Protein: CASSLEGASYNAQFF. V gene TRBV11-2 combines with J gene TRBJ2-1; no clear D. From germline, CDR1 is SGHAT and CDR2 FQNNGV. The CDR3 consists of 15 residues.

The chain employs TRBV28 and TRBJ2-5, with D perhaps matching TRBD2 (5 bases). The CDR3 totals 15 residues. Per the germline V gene, CDR1 is MDHEN and CDR2 is SYDVKM. Between the trimmed V and J ends, which lost 5 bases and 5 bases, there was a span of 18 bases. CDR3 nucleotide sequence: TGTGCCAGCAGTATAGACCCGGCGCGGGTGGAGACCCAGTACTTC. Protein product: CASSIDPARVETQYF.

The chain employs TRBV11-2 and TRBJ2-7; no firm D call. Germline CDR1 reads SGHAT; CDR2 reads FQNNGV. V was clipped by 5 bases and J by 4 bases, with 12 bases between them. This CDR3 comprises 13 residues. The CDR3 protein is CASSVPSRYEQYF. The DNA of the CDR3 is TGTGCCAGCAGCGTTCCGTCTCGATACGAGCAGTACTTC.

The chain is built from TRBV3-1 and TRBJ2-3; 8 bases map to TRBD1. The germline gives CDR1 LGHDT, CDR2 YNNKEL (reference sequence). Trimming removed 3 bases from V and 4 bases from J; junction bases left unmatched: 6. The CDR3 totals 15 residues. As DNA, the CDR3 is TGTGCCAGCAGCCAGACCGGACAGGGTTCAGATACGCAGTATTTT. It yields the protein CASSQTGQGSDTQYF.

This clonotype has ten or more counts. The J gene is TRBJ2-3, the V gene TRBV20-1, with 9 bases aligning to TRBD1. There are 16 residues in the CDR3. CDR1 and CDR2 (germline): DFQATT, SNEGSKA (reference sequence). V trimming: 8 bases; J trimming: 4 bases; junction bases outside the gene matches: 16. CDR3 sequence: CSQSAVTGGSPDTQYF. The CDR3 bases are TGCAGTCAAAGTGCTGTCACAGGGGGCTCCCCAGATACGCAGTATTTT.

V usage is TRBV6-5 and J usage is TRBJ2-7; a possible D gene is TRBD1 (5 bases). V dropped 0 bases and J dropped 1 base, with 7 bases sitting between them. CDR1 is MNHEY and CDR2 is SVGAGI in the germline V gene. CDR3 size: 14 residues. The CDR3 loop is CASSYSQGSYEQYF. The CDR3 nucleotides are TGTGCCAGCAGTTACTCCCAGGGATCCTACGAGCAGTACTTC.

The chain combines TRBV6-1 with TRBJ1-1; perhaps TRBD1 as D (5 bases). The CDR3 totals 12 residues. CDR1 is MNHNS and CDR2 is SASEGT in the germline V gene. Trimming pared 7 bases from V and 5 bases from J, leaving 11 bases between. The CDR3 is CASTLGPTEAFF. CDR3 bases: TGTGCCAGCACCCTGGGACCTACTGAAGCTTTCTTT.

This clonotype was counted many times. J is TRBJ2-4 and V is TRBV28; 16 bases fit TRBD2. The V gene end was trimmed by 5 bases and the J gene end by 7 bases; junction bases not matched to a gene: 8. Germline CDR1 and CDR2: MDHEN and SYDVKM. The length of the CDR3 is 17 residues. CDR3: CASSTGTSGRDWNIQYF. The CDR3 nucleotides are TGTGCCAGCAGTACCGGGACTAGCGGGAGGGACTGGAACATTCAGTACTTC. Filled out from reference TRBV28 and TRBJ2-4, the complete variable domain reads DVKVTQSSRYLVKRTGEKVFLECVQDMDHENMFWYRQDPGLGLRLIYFSYDVKMKEKGDIPEGYSVSREKKERFSLILESASTNQTSMYLCASSTGTSGRDWNIQYFGAGTRLSVL.

The rearrangement links TRBV7-3 to TRBJ2-3, with D possibly called TRBD1 or TRBD2 (5 bases each). Germline V CDR1 and CDR2: SGHTA, FQGTGA. This CDR3 is built from 17 residues. Trimming stripped 4 bases from V and 1 base from J, with 18 bases between. Here the CDR3 reads CASSSQVSGPRTDTQYF. DNA of the CDR3: TGTGCCAGCAGCTCACAGGTCTCGGGACCACGCACAGATACGCAGTATTTT.

This chain joins TRBV24-1 and TRBJ2-2, with 10 bases lining up with TRBD1. The V gene end was trimmed by 5 bases and the J gene end by 3 bases; junction bases not matched to a gene: 20. The CDR3 is 21 amino acids. Looked up from germline, CDR1 is KGHDR and CDR2 is SFDVKD. CDR3 region: CATSGPQDRGHSLRDTGELFF. Written as DNA, the CDR3 is TGTGCCACCAGTGGGCCCCAAGACAGGGGGCACTCGCTCAGGGACACCGGGGAGCTGTTTTTT.

The chain links TRBV20-1 to TRBJ2-7; tentative D call: TRBD2 (5 bases). Germline V gene data show CDR1 as DFQATT and CDR2 as SNEGSKA (reference sequence). CDR3 size: 13 residues. V was pared by 3 bases and J by 0 bases, with 9 bases between. The CDR3 is CSAREVISYEQYF. Written as DNA, the CDR3 is TGCAGTGCTAGGGAGGTAATCTCCTACGAGCAGTACTTC.

This chain joins TRBV13 and TRBJ2-7, with a possible D match to TRBD1 (6 bases). This CDR3 contains 14 residues. Trimming shortened V by 5 bases and J by 2 bases, and 13 bases separated the two germline ends. Germline assignment: CDR1 PRHDT and CDR2 FYEKMQ (reference sequence). The CDR3 loop is CASSPYRDAYEQYF. The DNA for the CDR3 is TGTGCCAGCAGCCCGTACAGGGATGCCTACGAGCAGTACTTC. The variable domain in full, with the rest retrieved from reference TRBV13 and TRBJ2-7, is AAGVIQSPRHLIKEKRETATLKCYPIPRHDTVYWYQQGPGQDPQFLISFYEKMQSDKGSIPDRFSAQQFSDYHSELNMSSLELGDSALYFCASSPYRDAYEQYFGPGTRLTVT.

The sample holds a few counts of this clonotype. The V and J genes are TRBV6-1 and TRBJ2-7; D is possibly TRBD1 (5 bases). Germline V CDR1 and CDR2: MNHNS, SASEGT. V was shortened by 4 bases and J by 6 bases, with 16 bases between the two germline ends. CDR3 length: 14 residues. The CDR3 here is CASSVITERGEQYF. The CDR3 nucleotides read TGTGCCAGCAGTGTCATTACGGAAAGGGGCGAGCAGTACTTC.

In its sample, this clonotype was seen a few times. V is TRBV5-1 and J is TRBJ1-1; D unclear. The CDR3 sequence is 15 residues long. Germline loops: CDR1 SGHRS, CDR2 YFSETQ. V lost 0 bases and J lost 1, with 10 bases in between. Here the CDR3 DNA reads TGCGCCAGCAGCTTGGTTTGGGTGGGGAACACTGAAGCTTTCTTT. Its translation: CASSLVWVGNTEAFF. The full variable domain, rest sourced from reference TRBV5-1 and TRBJ1-1, is KAGVTQTPRYLIKTRGQQVTLSCSPISGHRSVSWYQQTPGQGLQFLFEYFSETQRNKGNFPGRFSGRQFSNSRSEMNVSTLELGDSALYLCASSLVWVGNTEAFFGQGTRLTVV.

This clonotype came up many times. The V gene is TRBV5-1, the J gene TRBJ2-3, with D hard to call. The CDR3 totals 16 residues. V lost 0 bases to trimming and J lost 1 base, with 12 bases between them. Germline V lookup: CDR1 SGHRS, CDR2 YFSETQ. CDR3 nucleotides: TGCGCCAGCAGCTTGGGTTCCGGGCTTGGCACAGATACGCAGTATTTT. As protein: CASSLGSGLGTDTQYF.

Many counts were recorded for this clonotype. This chain connects TRBV11-2 to TRBJ2-7; 9 positions agree with TRBD1. Unmatched junction bases numbered 9, after V lost 5 bases and J lost 4 bases. The CDR3 sequence is 15 residues long. CDR1 is SGHAT and CDR2 is FQNNGV in the germline V gene. The CDR3 DNA sequence: TGTGCCAGCAGCCTACAGACAGGGGGTACGTACGAGCAGTACTTC. It yields the protein CASSLQTGGTYEQYF.

The chain links TRBV7-6 to TRBJ2-3, with a tentative D call TRBD1 (5 bases). With the DNA end fitting TRBJ1-5 better, the J assignment may be wrong. Germline CDR1 and CDR2: SGHVS and FNYEAQ. The CDR3 loop spans 19 amino acids. The CDR3 DNA reads as TGTGCCAGCAGCTTGTCCGGGACTAGCGGGAGGGCCGGCACAGATACGCAGCATTTT. Its translation: CASSLSGTSGRAGTDTQHF.

This clonotype was observed at least ten times. V gene TRBV6-2 or TRBV6-3 combines with J gene TRBJ1-3; D ambiguous. CDR1 and CDR2 (germline): MNHEY, SVGEGT. V dropped 7 bases and J dropped 4 bases, with 14 bases sitting between them. The CDR3 contains 14 residues. CDR3: CASIRSGAGNTIYF. The CDR3 DNA is TGTGCCAGCATCAGATCGGGAGCCGGAAACACCATATATTTT.

The table lists this clonotype with many counts. The V call is TRBV5-6, the J call TRBJ2-5; D is perhaps TRBD1 (6 bases). The CDR3 is made up of 17 amino acids. Trimming left V 1 base short and J 2 bases short, with 18 bases between. CDR1 SGHDT and CDR2 YYEEEE come from the germline V gene. The CDR3 nucleotides read TGTGCCAGCAGCTTGTTCGGGCAGGGGCGAGATCAAGAGACCCAGTACTTC. Its translation is CASSLFGQGRDQETQYF. The full variable domain, with the rest looked up from reference TRBV5-6 and TRBJ2-5, is DAGVTQSPTHLIKTRGQQVTLRCSPKSGHDTVSWYQQALGQGPQFIFQYYEEEERQRGNFPDRFSGHQFPNYSSELNVNALLLGDSALYLCASSLFGQGRDQETQYFGPGTRLLVL.

This clonotype was seen at least ten times. One end of the junction fails to match germline, which may point to a read error. This rearrangement joins TRBV27 to TRBJ2-1; 7 bases agree with TRBD2. This CDR3 spans 15 amino acids. The V gene's germline CDR1 is MNHEY and CDR2 SMNVEV (reference sequence). The CDR3 loop is CASSLGGSSYNEQFF. The CDR3 DNA reads TGCGCCAGCAGCTTGGGCGGGAGCTCCTACAATGAGCAGTTCTTC.

About this clonotype itself: Germline and junction disagree at one end, which may indicate a read error. The chain has TRBV19 and TRBJ1-1, with 11 nucleotides matching TRBD1. The CDR3 covers 17 residues. Germline loops: CDR1 LNHDA, CDR2 SQIVND (reference sequence). The CDR3 DNA is TGTGCCAGTACTATAACAACTAGGACAGGGGGCAAAACTGAAGCTTTCTTT. This gives the protein CASTITTRTGGKTEAFF.

This clonotype was counted many times. The chain employs TRBV2 and TRBJ1-5; a possible D gene is TRBD1 (6 bases). Trimming shortened V by 5 bases and J by 4 bases, and 15 bases separated the two germline ends. This CDR3 spans 15 amino acids. CDR1 SNHLY and CDR2 FYNNEI come from the germline V gene. As DNA, the CDR3 is TGTGCCAGCAGTCGTGACAGGAGCCCAAATCAGCCCCAGCATTTT. It translates to CASSRDRSPNQPQHF.

As regards this clonotype: A much larger clonotype is one base distant, so this may be a read error. V and J are TRBV12-3 or TRBV12-4 and TRBJ1-1, with D possibly TRBD1 on 5 matching bases. There are 13 residues in the CDR3. The CDR3 is CASRYPPDTETFF. The CDR3 bases are TGTGCCAGCAGGTATCCTCCGGACACTGAAACTTTCTTT.

The sample holds a few counts of this clonotype. The chain joins TRBV9 to TRBJ2-7; TRBD2 aligns across 9 bases. V lost 4 bases, J lost 2 bases, and 7 bases stayed unmatched. CDR1 and CDR2 from the germline V gene are SGDLS and YYNGEE. CDR3 length: 15 residues. The CDR3 nucleotides read TGTGCCAGCAGCCCCCAGCGGGAGGTCCCCTACGAGCAGTACTTC. This gives the protein CASSPQREVPYEQYF.

This clonotype was seen at least ten times. Here the CDR3 DNA reads TGTGCCAGCAGTTTACTGGCAGGGTTCAACTACGAGCAGTACTTC. Encoded protein: CASSLLAGFNYEQYF. V gene TRBV28 combines with J gene TRBJ2-7; D might be TRBD1 (5 bases). The germline V gene encodes CDR1 MDHEN and CDR2 SYDVKM. This CDR3 region has 15 residues. V lost 2 bases and J lost 3, with 14 bases in between.

This clonotype was seen repeatedly, ten times or more. The chain links TRBV27 to TRBJ2-7, with 15 bases lining up with TRBD2. Germline values: CDR1 MNHEY, CDR2 SMNVEV (reference sequence). CDR3 length: 17 amino acids. Trimming took 6 bases from V and 1 from J; bases not matched to a gene: 7. This CDR3 reads CASRRTSGRVESYEQYF. As DNA, the CDR3 is TGTGCCAGCAGACGGACTAGCGGGAGGGTTGAGTCCTACGAGCAGTACTTC.